These T cell receptor beta chains were read from a single sample in a study of T cell repertoires in cytomegalovirus infection. TCRdb re-analysed the reads in MiXCR, keeping a single row per CDR3 protein. The table shows approximately 500,000 distinct CDR3 sequences, with 26% occurring only once. The sequenced sample consisted of PBMCs. These receptors all come from a human donor in good health (CMV status not recorded). Some clones in this sample may be carry-over from other donors' samples. Each CDR3 is given with its conserved first and last residue. Fields, in order: clone size, V gene, J gene, D gene, CDR3 DNA, CDR3 protein. The D gene is left open where the match is weak. Not every row has a clone size; where given, it reads once, few, many or a size class.

size: few; V: TRBV6-1; J: TRBJ2-4; D: -; DNA: TGTGCCAGCAGACGTCAGGCCAAAAACATTCAGTACTTC; CDR3: CASRRQAKNIQYF
size: many; V: TRBV7-4; J: TRBJ2-7; D: TRBD2; DNA: TGTGCCAGCAGCGAAAATGCTAGCGGGAGTTCCTACGAGCAGTACTTC; CDR3: CASSENASGSSYEQYF
size: few; V: TRBV10-3; J: TRBJ1-5; D: TRBD1; DNA: TGTGCCATCAGTGAGTCGGCATCTTGGACAGGGTACAATCAGCCCCAGCATTTT; CDR3: CAISESASWTGYNQPQHF
size: -; V: TRBV19; J: TRBJ2-5; D: -; DNA: TGTGCCAGTAGTCAGTCCTTTGGAGAGACCCAGTACTTC; CDR3: CASSQSFGETQYF
size: once; V: TRBV9; J: TRBJ2-1; D: -; DNA: TGTGCCAGCAGCGTAGTTGGAGGGGGATACAATGAGCAGTTCTTC; CDR3: CASSVVGGGYNEQFF
size: many; V: TRBV7-2; J: TRBJ1-4; D: -; DNA: TGTGCCAGCAGCTCGCAGATACGGGAAAAACTGTTTTTT; CDR3: CASSSQIREKLFF
size: many; V: TRBV7-2; J: TRBJ2-7; D: TRBD2; DNA: TGTGCCAGCAGACGCAGTCTAGCGGGGTCCTCCAACGAGCAGTACTTC; CDR3: CASRRSLAGSSNEQYF
size: few; V: TRBV6-2/TRBV6-3; J: TRBJ1-1; D: -; DNA: TGTGCCAGCAGTTACTCGAGCAGGGGAGGCGTGAACACTGAAGCTTTCTTT; CDR3: CASSYSSRGGVNTEAFF
size: few; V: TRBV11-2; J: TRBJ2-3; D: -; DNA: TGTGCCAGCAGCCGGAATAGCGGAGGCAAGTCAGATACGCAGTATTTT; CDR3: CASSRNSGGKSDTQYF
size: -; V: TRBV7-2; J: TRBJ2-5; D: TRBD2; DNA: TGTGCCAGCAGCCCCCCGCGGACTAGCGGGAGTTTGGAGACCCAGTACTTC; CDR3: CASSPPRTSGSLETQYF
size: few; V: TRBV4-2; J: TRBJ1-2; D: -; DNA: TGTGCCAGCAGCCAAGATTGGGGAAATTATGGCTACACCTTC; CDR3: CASSQDWGNYGYTF
size: few; V: TRBV15; J: TRBJ1-2; D: -; DNA: TGTGCCACCAGCAGAGATTCAGAATATGGCTACACCTTC; CDR3: CATSRDSEYGYTF
size: many; V: TRBV6-2/TRBV6-3; J: TRBJ1-2; D: -; DNA: TGTGCCAGCAGTTACTCGAACAGGATCTATGGCTACACCTTC; CDR3: CASSYSNRIYGYTF
size: many; V: TRBV11-2; J: TRBJ2-3; D: -; DNA: TGTGCCAGCAGCCCCGACAATATCTTAAGGACATCGACGCAGTATTTT; CDR3: CASSPDNILRTSTQYF
size: -; V: TRBV28; J: TRBJ2-3; D: -; DNA: TGTGCCAGCAGTTTAATCTGGGCGCTGGGCACAGATACGCAGTATTTT; CDR3: CASSLIWALGTDTQYF
size: many; V: TRBV7-2; J: TRBJ2-5; D: TRBD2; DNA: TGTGCCAGCAGCTTAGGGTCGAGCGGGGGAAGAAGGACCCAGTACTTC; CDR3: CASSLGSSGGRRTQYF
size: -; V: TRBV10-3; J: TRBJ2-5; D: TRBD2; DNA: TGTGCCATCAGTGAAGCGGGAGGGGAGACCCAGTACTTC; CDR3: CAISEAGGETQYF
size: few; V: TRBV11-2; J: TRBJ2-2; D: TRBD2; DNA: TGTGCCAGCAGCTTAACTACAGGCGGGAGACGTGCCACCGGGGAGCTGTTTTTT; CDR3: CASSLTTGGRRATGELFF
size: -; V: TRBV7-7; J: TRBJ2-5; D: -; DNA: TGTGCCAGCAGCTTAGCGGGAAGCTCCCAAGAGACCCAGTACTTC; CDR3: CASSLAGSSQETQYF
size: -; V: TRBV11-2; J: TRBJ1-4; D: -; DNA: TGTGCCAGCAGCTTAGACAGGGGAGGCATTGAAAAACTGTTTTTT; CDR3: CASSLDRGGIEKLFF
size: -; V: TRBV15; J: TRBJ2-1; D: -; DNA: TGTGCCACCAGCAGAGTAGTGACAGTTGGGCACAATGAGCAGTTCTTC; CDR3: CATSRVVTVGHNEQFF
size: -; V: TRBV12-3/TRBV12-4; J: TRBJ1-1; D: -; DNA: TGTGCCAGCCTGTCGACTGAAGCTTTCTTT; CDR3: CASLSTEAFF
size: -; V: TRBV19; J: TRBJ1-5; D: TRBD1; DNA: TGTGCCAGTAGTTCCCGGACAGGAATCAGCCCCCAGCATTTT; CDR3: CASSSRTGISPQHF
size: few; V: TRBV4-3; J: TRBJ1-1; D: -; DNA: TGCGCCAGCAGCCAAGACAGGGCCATGAACACTGAAGCTTTCTTT; CDR3: CASSQDRAMNTEAFF
size: few; V: TRBV28; J: TRBJ1-3; D: -; DNA: TGTGCCAGCACTAGGAGCTCCTCTGGAAACACCATATATTTT; CDR3: CASTRSSSGNTIYF
size: few; V: TRBV2; J: TRBJ1-1; D: -; DNA: TGTGCCACAAGAGGAGGGATGAGGACTGAAGCTTTCTTT; CDR3: CATRGGMRTEAFF
size: few; V: TRBV7-9; J: TRBJ1-1; D: -; DNA: TGTGCCAGCAGCTTCCTCCCTGGGGAATGGGACACTGAAGCTTTCTTT; CDR3: CASSFLPGEWDTEAFF
size: few; V: TRBV28; J: TRBJ2-1; D: -; DNA: TGTGCCAGCAGTTCAGCGGGCAGCTCCTACAATGAGCAGTTCTTC; CDR3: CASSSAGSSYNEQFF
size: few; V: TRBV11-2; J: TRBJ1-1; D: -; DNA: TGTGCCAGCAGCTTAGTCCACACTGAAGCTTTCTTT; CDR3: CASSLVHTEAFF
size: -; V: TRBV20-1; J: TRBJ2-3; D: -; DNA: TGCAGTGTTCCTCCGGACTGGTCGCACAATAGGGCGCAGTATTTT; CDR3: CSVPPDWSHNRAQYF
size: -; V: TRBV5-1; J: TRBJ2-1; D: -; DNA: TGCGCCAGCAGCTTGAACGGGGGTTCCTACAATGAGCAGTTCTTC; CDR3: CASSLNGGSYNEQFF
size: -; V: TRBV6-2/TRBV6-3; J: TRBJ1-1; D: -; DNA: TGTGCCAGCAGTTACTCGGCGGGAATTCGCACTGAAGCTTTCTTT; CDR3: CASSYSAGIRTEAFF
size: few; V: TRBV19; J: TRBJ2-5; D: -; DNA: TGTGCCAGTAGCAGACTGATTCAACAAGAGACCCAGTACTTC; CDR3: CASSRLIQQETQYF
size: few; V: TRBV27; J: TRBJ1-1; D: -; DNA: TGTGCCAGCAGTTCCCTCGGGGGGAGCACTGAAGCTTTCTTT; CDR3: CASSSLGGSTEAFF
size: -; V: TRBV6-1; J: TRBJ2-1; D: -; DNA: TGTGCCAGCAGTGAAGCTGAATCTAGTTTCTATGAGCAGTTCTTC; CDR3: CASSEAESSFYEQFF
size: -; V: TRBV7-4; J: TRBJ2-5; D: TRBD2; DNA: TGTGCCAGCAGCGTCCTAGCGGGAGATGGGACCCAGTACTTC; CDR3: CASSVLAGDGTQYF
size: many; V: TRBV7-9; J: TRBJ2-1; D: -; DNA: TGTGCCAGCAGCCCAAGCGCCAGCTCCTACAATGAGCAGTTCTTC; CDR3: CASSPSASSYNEQFF
size: few; V: TRBV11-2; J: TRBJ1-6; D: -; DNA: TGTGCCAGCAGCTCGACAGATAATAATTCACCCCTCCACTTT; CDR3: CASSSTDNNSPLHF
size: once; V: TRBV7-9; J: TRBJ2-4; D: TRBD2; DNA: TGTGCCAGCAGCCCGGGGACTAGCGGGTTCTACATTCAGTACTTC; CDR3: CASSPGTSGFYIQYF
size: -; V: TRBV28; J: TRBJ2-7; D: -; DNA: TGTGCCAGCAGTTTAGGGTTAGGGGAAGGCTACGAGCAGTACTTC; CDR3: CASSLGLGEGYEQYF
size: few; V: TRBV29-1; J: TRBJ1-1; D: TRBD1; DNA: TGCAGCGTTCGGGGGACAGGGGAAGGGACTGAAGCTTTCTTT; CDR3: CSVRGTGEGTEAFF
size: -; V: TRBV7-2; J: TRBJ2-5; D: TRBD2; DNA: TGTGCCAGCAGCTCGGCTAGCGGGAGAGTAGAGACCCAGTACTTC; CDR3: CASSSASGRVETQYF
size: few; V: TRBV29-1; J: TRBJ2-1; D: -; DNA: TGCAGCGTTGAGCAGTTAGGGGGGTTGAGTGAGCAGTTCTTC; CDR3: CSVEQLGGLSEQFF
size: -; V: TRBV28; J: TRBJ2-1; D: -; DNA: TGTGCCAGCGGGGGATCCCGCCAGCAGTTCTTC; CDR3: CASGGSRQQFF
size: -; V: TRBV6-2/TRBV6-3; J: TRBJ1-1; D: -; DNA: TGTGCCAGCAGTTATTTGTTGGGTATGAACACTGAAGCTTTCTTT; CDR3: CASSYLLGMNTEAFF
size: -; V: TRBV6-2/TRBV6-3; J: TRBJ2-6; D: -; DNA: TGTGCCAGCAGTTACTCACCTGGGGCCAACGTCCTGACTTTC; CDR3: CASSYSPGANVLTF
size: -; V: TRBV6-2/TRBV6-3; J: TRBJ1-1; D: -; DNA: TGTGCCAGCAGTTACCGACAGATCACTGAAGCTTTCTTT; CDR3: CASSYRQITEAFF
size: many; V: TRBV7-2; J: TRBJ2-7; D: TRBD1; DNA: TGTGCCAGCAGCTCCACAGGGGTAATGGACTACGAGCAGTACTTC; CDR3: CASSSTGVMDYEQYF
size: few; V: TRBV14; J: TRBJ2-5; D: -; DNA: TGTGCCAGCAGCCAAGGGGTTACTTTTATTCAAGAGACCCAGTACTTC; CDR3: CASSQGVTFIQETQYF
size: -; V: TRBV6-1; J: TRBJ2-3; D: TRBD1; DNA: TGTGCCAGCAGTCTCCTAGGACAGGGGGCAATGGGTACGCAGTATTTT; CDR3: CASSLLGQGAMGTQYF
size: few; V: TRBV7-2; J: TRBJ2-5; D: -; DNA: TGTGCCAGCAGCTTTTACGGGCGCCCGGGGGAGACCCAGTACTTC; CDR3: CASSFYGRPGETQYF
size: -; V: TRBV20-1; J: TRBJ2-7; D: -; DNA: TGCAGTGCTAGAGATGGGATCTTCAAGGGGGGGGACTACGAGCAGTACTTC; CDR3: CSARDGIFKGGDYEQYF
size: once; V: TRBV9; J: TRBJ2-7; D: TRBD2; DNA: TGTGCCAGCAGCGTAGGTACGACTAGCGGGAGGGTACCAGTCAGCGAGCAGTACTTC; CDR3: CASSVGTTSGRVPVSEQYF
size: few; V: TRBV5-3; J: TRBJ1-1; D: -; DNA: TGTGCCAGCAGCTCTGAACAGCAGATGAACACTGAAGCTTTCTTT; CDR3: CASSSEQQMNTEAFF
size: -; V: TRBV20-1; J: TRBJ2-7; D: -; DNA: TGCAGTGCTAGAGACGGGGGAGGACCCGGATACGAGCAGTACTTC; CDR3: CSARDGGGPGYEQYF
size: -; V: TRBV5-4; J: TRBJ2-5; D: TRBD2; DNA: TGTGCCAGCAGCCACCTGACACGGACTAGTGGGGAGACCCAGTACTTC; CDR3: CASSHLTRTSGETQYF
size: -; V: TRBV27; J: TRBJ1-3; D: -; DNA: TGTGCCAGCAGTTTAGGGGCGGGTTCTCGAAACACCATATATTTT; CDR3: CASSLGAGSRNTIYF